The source of this T cell receptor beta chain is a study of beta chain features in type 1 diabetes. Study-level points and caveats: Within the patient group, naive, central memory and Treg TCRB repertoires appeared more similar to each other than within healthy donors. For TCRB rearrangement, an influence of HLA type remained unresolved here.

The sequenced template was cDNA made from the entire isolated RNA. Profiled with immunoSEQ multiplex PCR; TCRdb holds only in-frame clones, not every one. The sample has a few hundred thousand clones; about 18% are singletons. A word on this clone: Its antigen is still unknown.

CDR1 MNHEY and CDR2 SVGAGI come from the germline V gene. The germline V and J ends were trimmed by 4 bases and 8 bases, with 12 bases remaining between them. The CDR3 length is 13 residues. J is TRBJ2-1 and V is TRBV6-5, with a tentative D call TRBD2 (5 bases). Sequencing was performed on naive CD4+ T cells from blood. This sequence originates from a woman between 18 and 29 years old in good health. The CDR3, as DNA: TGTGCCAGCAGTTCCCCTAGCATGGATGAGCAGTTCTTC. Encoded protein: CASSSPSMDEQFF.